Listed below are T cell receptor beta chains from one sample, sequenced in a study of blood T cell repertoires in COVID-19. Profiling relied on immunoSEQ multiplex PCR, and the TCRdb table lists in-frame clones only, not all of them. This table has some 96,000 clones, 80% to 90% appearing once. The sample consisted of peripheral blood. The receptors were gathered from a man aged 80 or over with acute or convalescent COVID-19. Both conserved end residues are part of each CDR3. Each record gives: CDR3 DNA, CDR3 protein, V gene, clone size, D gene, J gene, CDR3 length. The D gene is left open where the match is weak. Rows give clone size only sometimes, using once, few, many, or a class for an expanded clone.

TGTGCCAGCAGCAACCGGGACAGGGGGCAACGCGAGCAGTACTTC CASSNRDRGQREQYF TRBV7-9 few TRBD1 TRBJ2-7 15
TGTGCCAGCAGTGAAGCCGGGACAGGACGGGCCAAGCAGTACTTC CASSEAGTGRAKQYF TRBV2 once TRBD1 TRBJ2-7 15
TGTGCCAGCAGCTTTGACAGGGGAATCCACGAGCAGTACTTC CASSFDRGIHEQYF TRBV7-8 once TRBD1 TRBJ2-7 14
TGTGCCAGCAGCCCGGGTCTCTATCACGGGGACGAGCAGTACTTC CASSPGLYHGDEQYF TRBV7-2 . . TRBJ2-7 15
TGTGCCAGCAGCCCCACTAACTACAATGAGCAGTTCTTC CASSPTNYNEQFF TRBV9 . . TRBJ2-1 13
TGTGCCAGCAGCTTAGACGTGGGTAGCGGGACTGGCGAGCAGTACTTC CASSLDVGSGTGEQYF TRBV11-2 . TRBD2 TRBJ2-7 16
TGTGCCAGCAGGATACCTGGAGTCTACGAGCAGTACTTC CASRIPGVYEQYF TRBV28 . . TRBJ2-7 13
TGTGCCAGTAGTTGGCTAGCTTCGGGAGATACGCAGTATTTT CASSWLASGDTQYF TRBV19 . . TRBJ2-3 14
TGCGCCAGCAGCCAAGGGGGACAGGGGAGCTCTGGGGCCAACGTCCTGACTTTC CASSQGGQGSSGANVLTF TRBV4-3 . TRBD1 TRBJ2-6 18
TGCGCCAGCAGCTTGGCCGGGGTGGCGGCCTCCTACAATGAGCAGTTCTTC CASSLAGVAASYNEQFF TRBV5-1 . . TRBJ2-1 17
TGTGCCAGCAGCGTAGCCAAAGACAGGTACTCCCGCTATGGCTACACCTTC CASSVAKDRYSRYGYTF TRBV9 . . TRBJ1-2 17
TGTGCCAGCAGCTTGGTCCTAGCGGGCACCTACAATGAGCAGTTCTTC CASSLVLAGTYNEQFF TRBV5-6 . TRBD2 TRBJ2-1 16
TGTGCCAGCAGAGCCAGCGGGGCAGATACGCAGTATTTT CASRASGADTQYF TRBV27 . TRBD2 TRBJ2-3 13
TGTGCCAGCTCACCAAACAGGGCTGGTGAAAAACTGTTTTTT CASSPNRAGEKLFF TRBV18 . . TRBJ1-4 14
TGTGCCAGCAGACCGGGACTAGCGGGAGGAGGGGATGAGCAGTTCTTC CASRPGLAGGGDEQFF TRBV7-9 . TRBD2 TRBJ2-1 16
TGTGCCACCAGCAATGACCTAGCGGGAGTGGGAGAGACCCAGTACTTC CATSNDLAGVGETQYF TRBV15 once TRBD2 TRBJ2-5 16
TGTGCCAGCAGCCTAGCTTGGACAGGTCGAGACGAGCAGTACTTC CASSLAWTGRDEQYF TRBV11-2 . TRBD1 TRBJ2-7 15
TGTGCCAGCAGCTGGAAGACAGCTCAAGAGACCCAGTACTTC CASSWKTAQETQYF TRBV7-2 once . TRBJ2-5 14
TGTGCCAGCAGCTTAGAAGCGGGAGGTTACAATGAGCAGTTCTTC CASSLEAGGYNEQFF TRBV7-8 . TRBD2 TRBJ2-1 15
TGCAAAGGGCAGGGTAACACTGAAGCTTTCTTT CKGQGNTEAFF TRBV20-1 . . TRBJ1-1 11
TGTGCCAGCAGCTCGGTGAACACCGGGGAGCTGTTTTTT CASSSVNTGELFF TRBV7-9 . . TRBJ2-2 13
TGTGCCAGCAGAAGACGACGAGGCGACACCGGGGAGCTGTTTTTT CASRRRRGDTGELFF TRBV27 few . TRBJ2-2 15
TGTGCCAGCAGTGAAGCTGGAGGGCCCTATGGCTACACCTTC CASSEAGGPYGYTF TRBV6-1 . . TRBJ1-2 14
TGTGCCAGCAGCCCGGGACTAGCCGGGGGCGAGCAGTACTTC CASSPGLAGGEQYF TRBV11-2 . TRBD2 TRBJ2-7 14
TGTGCCAGCAGCTTGGACCAGGGGATGTTTGGAGAAAAACTGTTTTTT CASSLDQGMFGEKLFF TRBV5-6 few . TRBJ1-4 16
TGTGCCAGCAGGGGAACAGGGTTACAGCCCCAGCATTTT CASRGTGLQPQHF TRBV12-3/TRBV12-4 once . TRBJ1-5 13